The 21 T cell receptor beta chains listed next were all sequenced from one sample in a study of T cells in Graves' hyperthyroidism and ophthalmopathy. Authors of the study amplified TCR beta CDR3 regions from RNA transcripts. Researchers ran a first-round RT-PCR on the TCR CDR3 using the HTBI primer set. TCRdb independently ran MiXCR on the multiplex PCR reads; one entry per CDR3 protein. The sample has about 350,000 distinct CDR3 sequences, about 15% seen once. The sequencing input was blood. These receptors were obtained from a woman in her 30s with Graves' hyperthyroidism.

This clonotype was counted only a few times. The J gene is TRBJ2-2, the V gene TRBV7-8; D remains unclear. Germline CDR1 reads SGHVS; CDR2 reads FQNEAQ. The ends were cut back, 4 bases at V and 4 bases at J, with 10 bases in the middle. There are 14 residues in the CDR3. Here the CDR3 DNA reads TGTGCCAGCAGCTCTCAGACGGCCACCGGGGAGCTGTTTTTT. Translation gives CASSSQTATGELFF.

The chain combines TRBV10-3 with TRBJ2-1, with 14 bases aligning to TRBD2. Germline V CDR1 and CDR2: ENHRY, SYGVKD. The V segment lost 6 bases and the J segment 6 bases; nucleotides outside the gene matches: 1. CDR3 length equals 14 residues. CDR3 amino acids: CAIRTSGGANEQFF. DNA of the CDR3: TGTGCCATCAGGACTAGCGGGGGGGCCAATGAGCAGTTCTTC.

This clonotype appeared a few times. The chain couples TRBV4-1 to TRBJ2-5, with D perhaps given as TRBD1 or TRBD2 (5 bases each). CDR1 is MGHRA, CDR2 YSYEKL, per germline. Trimming removed 1 base from V and 1 base from J, with 7 bases in between. The CDR3 sequence is 14 residues long. CDR3 nucleotide sequence: TGCGCCAGCAGCCAAGGGGGGAGCCAAGAGACCCAGTACTTC. Residues: CASSQGGSQETQYF.

This clonotype was picked up many times. The rearrangement joins TRBV19 to TRBJ1-5; D remains ambiguous. This CDR3 is 13 amino acids long. Trimming took 4 bases from V and 4 from J, leaving 8 bases between them. Germline CDR1 reads LNHDA; CDR2 reads SQIVND (reference sequence). CDR3 amino acids: CASSTKQNQPQHF. DNA for the CDR3: TGTGCCAGTAGTACAAAACAGAATCAGCCCCAGCATTTT.

The sample holds a few counts of this clonotype. This chain connects TRBV5-4 to TRBJ2-7, with 9 bases matching TRBD1. J was trimmed by 2 bases and V by 2 bases; bases with no gene match: 2. This CDR3 is 14 amino acids long. CDR1 is SGHNT, CDR2 YYREEE, per germline (reference sequence). For the CDR3, the DNA is TGTGCCAGCAGCTTTGACAGGGGGGCCTACGAGCAGTACTTC. Encoded protein: CASSFDRGAYEQYF.

The chain links TRBV28 to TRBJ2-1, with 10 bases that match TRBD2. This CDR3 is 16 amino acids long. Germline loops: CDR1 MDHEN, CDR2 SYDVKM. V gave up 8 bases and J gave up 3 bases; unmatched junction bases: 10. The CDR3 region has the DNA TGTGCCAGCGGATTTCAACTAGCGGGACGCTACAATGAGCAGTTCTTC. This gives the protein CASGFQLAGRYNEQFF.

This clonotype was seen repeatedly, ten times or more. The J gene is TRBJ1-2, the V gene TRBV6-1; 7 nucleotides line up with TRBD1. CDR3 size: 15 residues. Germline-derived CDR1 and CDR2 are MNHNS and SASEGT. Losses at the gene ends were 10 bases for V and 3 bases for J; bases not matched to a gene: 14. The CDR3, as DNA: TGTGCCACCCTTGGGGGGTGGCAGGGGGACTATGGCTACACCTTC. This codes for CATLGGWQGDYGYTF.

The CDR3: CASSLSHGPQHF. DNA for the CDR3: TGTGCCAGCAGTTTATCCCACGGGCCCCAGCATTTT. This chain connects TRBV12-3 or TRBV12-4 to TRBJ1-5; D remains unclear. V lost 2 bases, J lost 9 bases, and 8 bases lay in between. The CDR3 extends over 12 amino acids.

The chain employs TRBV7-8 and TRBJ1-5; 7 bases are a match to TRBD1. CDR3 length: 15 residues. J was trimmed by 2 bases and V by 5 bases; bases with no gene match: 6. Per the germline V gene, CDR1 is SGHVS and CDR2 is FQNEAQ. CDR3 bases: TGTGCCAGCAGCATACAAGGACAGGGCAATCAGCCCCAGCATTTT. Residues: CASSIQGQGNQPQHF.

In its sample, this clonotype was seen many times. CDR3 DNA sequence: TGTGCCACCAGCAGAGGGGCGGGGATGAACACTGAAGCTTTCTTT. Its protein product is CATSRGAGMNTEAFF. The gene calls are TRBV15 and TRBJ1-1; D unclear. V lost 1 base to trimming and J lost 0 bases, with 9 bases between them. The germline V gene has CDR1 LNHNV and CDR2 YYDKDF (reference sequence). The CDR3 has 15 amino acids.

CDR3 sequence: CSGALAGAPETQYF. In nucleotides, the CDR3 is TGCAGCGGGGCCCTAGCGGGAGCCCCCGAGACCCAGTACTTC. The chain combines TRBV29-1 with TRBJ2-5, with TRBD2 matching over 10 bases. Germline loops: CDR1 SQVTM, CDR2 ANQGSEA. CDR3 size: 14 residues. The V segment lost 7 bases and the J segment 5 bases; nucleotides outside the gene matches: 10.

Many counts were recorded for this clonotype. The CDR3 bases are TGTGCCAGCAAAGCCAGGAGCTCCTACGAGCAGTACTTC. As protein: CASKARSSYEQYF. The rearrangement uses TRBV2 and TRBJ2-7; no clear D gene. Germline V gene data show CDR1 as SNHLY and CDR2 as FYNNEI. CDR3 length: 13 amino acids. Trimming removed 7 bases from V and 0 bases from J, with 10 bases in between.

This clonotype was recorded at least ten times. The chain links TRBV30 to TRBJ1-1, with D perhaps TRBD1 (6 bases). V was cut by 4 bases and J by 4 bases, with 10 bases left in between. CDR3 length equals 12 residues. Germline CDR1 reads GTSNPN; CDR2 reads SVGIG (reference sequence). CDR3 bases: TGTGCCTGGATAAGGGGGGGCACTGAAGCTTTCTTT. The encoded protein is CAWIRGGTEAFF.

This clonotype was counted at least ten times. The rearrangement uses TRBV7-8 and TRBJ1-5, with unresolved D. Between the trimmed V and J ends, which lost 1 base and 7 bases, there was a span of 14 bases. This CDR3 has 15 amino acids. CDR1 is SGHVS and CDR2 is FQNEAQ in the germline V gene. The CDR3 nucleotides read TGTGCCAGCAGCTTAGAAAGGGTCGTAGGGCAGCCCCAGCATTTT. Protein sequence: CASSLERVVGQPQHF.

This clonotype occurred a few times. V and J are TRBV11-2 and TRBJ1-2; 10 bases map to TRBD1. Germline values: CDR1 SGHAT, CDR2 FQNNGV. Trimming at V came to 1 base and at J to 8 bases, leaving 7 bases not matched to a gene. The CDR3 is made up of 15 amino acids. The CDR3 is CASSLAPTGGVGYTF. CDR3 bases: TGTGCCAGCAGCTTAGCGCCGACAGGGGGCGTAGGCTACACCTTC. Using reference TRBV11-2 and TRBJ1-2 for the parts outside the CDR3, the full variable domain is EAGVAQSPRYKIIEKRQSVAFWCNPISGHATLYWYQQILGQGPKLLIQFQNNGVVDDSQLPKDRFSAERLKGVDSTLKIQPAKLEDSAVYLCASSLAPTGGVGYTFGSGTRLTVV.

This clonotype was counted ten times or more. This rearrangement joins TRBV7-2 to TRBJ2-6, with TRBD2 as a possible D gene (5 bases). V was shortened by 2 bases and J by 0 bases, with 11 bases between the two germline ends. The CDR3 has 17 amino acids. Germline lookup yields CDR1 SGHTA and CDR2 FQGNSA. CDR3 nucleotide sequence: TGTGCCAGCAGCTTAAATTCGGGGTTCTCTGGGGCCAACGTCCTGACTTTC. Translation: CASSLNSGFSGANVLTF.

This clonotype was counted many times. V and J are TRBV27 and TRBJ1-1; possible D gene TRBD1, 5 bases. This CDR3 spans 14 amino acids. Per germline, CDR1 MNHEY and CDR2 SMNVEV (reference sequence). V dropped 2 bases and J dropped 4 bases, with 11 bases sitting between them. The CDR3 DNA is TGTGCCAGCAGTTTAGTCCCCGGGGGCACTGAAGCTTTCTTT. Translated: CASSLVPGGTEAFF.

This clonotype was recorded a few times. This CDR3 is CASGTGDQPQHF. In DNA, the CDR3 is TGTGCCAGTGGGACAGGCGATCAGCCCCAGCATTTT. The chain has TRBV12-3 or TRBV12-4 and TRBJ1-5; TRBD1 matches at 8 bases. The CDR3 contains 12 residues. With V trimmed by 9 bases and J by 5 bases, 3 bases remained unmatched.

This clonotype was seen only a few times. The V gene is TRBV20-1, the J gene TRBJ1-4; TRBD1 is a possible D gene (6 bases). Deletions cut 1 base from V and 0 bases from J, with 18 bases between. From germline, CDR1 is DFQATT and CDR2 SNEGSKA (reference sequence). The CDR3 is made up of 18 amino acids. The CDR3 here is CSARAIQGLLATNEKLFF. Written as DNA, the CDR3 is TGCAGTGCTAGAGCAATACAGGGTCTCCTTGCAACTAATGAAAAACTGTTTTTT.

This clonotype was seen only a few times. This chain connects TRBV6-1 to TRBJ1-2; 7 bases align to TRBD1. CDR1 is MNHNS and CDR2 is SASEGT in the germline V gene. The CDR3 extends over 13 amino acids. V shed 6 bases and J 3 bases; nucleotides not matched to a gene: 4. CDR3 amino acids: CASSSGQDYGYTF. DNA of the CDR3: TGTGCCAGCAGCTCCGGACAGGACTATGGCTACACCTTC.

The sample holds a few counts of this clonotype. This chain links TRBV6-2 or TRBV6-3 with TRBJ2-5; 8 bases line up with TRBD2. Germline assignment: CDR1 MNHEY and CDR2 SVGEGT. The CDR3 has 16 amino acids. The V gene end was trimmed by 6 bases and the J gene end by 0 bases; junction bases not matched to a gene: 9. The CDR3 here is CASRARLARHQETQYF. The CDR3 DNA follows: TGTGCCAGCAGGGCACGACTAGCGAGGCACCAAGAGACCCAGTACTTC.